Sequencing of this TCR beta chain was carried out in a study of blood T cells in healthy people across ages. CDR3 length: 16 residues. Between the trimmed V and J ends, which lost 0 bases and 0 bases, there was a span of 12 bases. Germline values: CDR1 SGHRS, CDR2 YFSETQ. Points from the study as a whole: It was found that TCR beta diversity correlated strongly with the percentage of naive T cells. In the absence of known donor CMV status, changes in expanded clonotypes were possibly confounded.

A sample-barcoded 5' primer and a J-beta primer mix were used in a second PCR of about 7 to 12 cycles. Template switching added a 12-random-nucleotide identifier to every cDNA molecule. From the 5' RACE reads, TCRdb called clonotypes with MiXCR, one entry per CDR3 protein. The data contain approximately 290,000 distinct CDR3 sequences, roughly 27% of them singletons. Turning to this clonotype: What it binds is not known.

Sequencing used blood. The receptor's source is a woman between 65 and 79 years old in good health. This chain links TRBV5-1 with TRBJ1-1, with D tentatively TRBD1 (6 bases). The CDR3 reads CASSLGHQGLNTEAFF. CDR3 nucleotide sequence: TGCGCCAGCAGCTTGGGCCATCAGGGGCTGAACACTGAAGCTTTCTTT.